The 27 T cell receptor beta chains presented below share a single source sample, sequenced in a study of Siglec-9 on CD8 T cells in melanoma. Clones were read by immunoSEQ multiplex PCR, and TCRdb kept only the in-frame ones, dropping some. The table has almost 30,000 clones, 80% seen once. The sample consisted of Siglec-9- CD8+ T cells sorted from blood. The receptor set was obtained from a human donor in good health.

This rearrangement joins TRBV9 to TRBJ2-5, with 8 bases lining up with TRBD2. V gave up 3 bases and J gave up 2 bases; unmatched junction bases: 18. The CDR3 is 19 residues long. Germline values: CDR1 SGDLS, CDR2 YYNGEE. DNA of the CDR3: TGTGCCAGCAGCGCTATGACCCTTATCCTAGCGGGTATACAAGAGACCCAGTACTTC. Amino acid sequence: CASSAMTLILAGIQETQYF. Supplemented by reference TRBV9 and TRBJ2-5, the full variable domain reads DSGVTQTPKHLITATGQRVTLRCSPRSGDLSVYWYQQSLDQGLQFLIQYYNGEERAKGNILERFSAQQFPDLHSELNLSSLELGDSALYFCASSAMTLILAGIQETQYFGPGTRLLVL.

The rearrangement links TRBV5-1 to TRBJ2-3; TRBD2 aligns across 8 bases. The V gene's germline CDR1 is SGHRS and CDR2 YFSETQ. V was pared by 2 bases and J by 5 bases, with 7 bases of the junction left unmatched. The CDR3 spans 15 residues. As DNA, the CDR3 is TGCGCCAGCAGCTTCTCGGGCGGGGGGCAAGATACGCAGTATTTT. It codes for CASSFSGGGQDTQYF. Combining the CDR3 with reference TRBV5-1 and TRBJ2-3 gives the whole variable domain KAGVTQTPRYLIKTRGQQVTLSCSPISGHRSVSWYQQTPGQGLQFLFEYFSETQRNKGNFPGRFSGRQFSNSRSEMNVSTLELGDSALYLCASSFSGGGQDTQYFGPGTRLTVL.

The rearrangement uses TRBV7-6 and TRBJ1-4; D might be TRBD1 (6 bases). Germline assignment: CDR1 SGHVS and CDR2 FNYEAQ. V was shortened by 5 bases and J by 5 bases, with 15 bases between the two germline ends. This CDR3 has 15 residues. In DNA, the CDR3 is TGTGCCAGCAGCCACGAAGGGGGGAGAAATGAAAAACTGTTTTTT. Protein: CASSHEGGRNEKLFF.

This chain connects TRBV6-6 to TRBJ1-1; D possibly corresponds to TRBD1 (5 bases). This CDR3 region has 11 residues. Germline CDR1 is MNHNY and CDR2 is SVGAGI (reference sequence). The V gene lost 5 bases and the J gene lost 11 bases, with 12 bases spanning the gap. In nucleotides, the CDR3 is TGTGCCAGCAGTGGACATGGGACCGCTTTCTTT. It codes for CASSGHGTAFF.

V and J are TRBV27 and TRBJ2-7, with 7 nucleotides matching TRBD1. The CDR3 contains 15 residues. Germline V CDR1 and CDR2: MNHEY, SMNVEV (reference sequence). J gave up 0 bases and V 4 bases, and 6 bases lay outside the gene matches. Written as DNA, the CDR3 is TGTGCCAGCAGTTATGGGACAGCCTACTCCTACGAGCAGTACTTC. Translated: CASSYGTAYSYEQYF.

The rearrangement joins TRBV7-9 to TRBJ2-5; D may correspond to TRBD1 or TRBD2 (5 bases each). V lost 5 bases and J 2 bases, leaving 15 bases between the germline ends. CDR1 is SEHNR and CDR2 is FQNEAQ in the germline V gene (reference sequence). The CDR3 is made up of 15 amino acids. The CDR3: CASSTTGTKQETQYF. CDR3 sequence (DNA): TGTGCCAGCAGCACCACCGGGACGAAACAAGAGACCCAGTACTTC.

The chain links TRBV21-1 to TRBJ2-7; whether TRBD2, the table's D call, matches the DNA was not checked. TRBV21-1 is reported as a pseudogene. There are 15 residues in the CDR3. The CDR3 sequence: CASRGGLAGVHEQYV. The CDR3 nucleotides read TGTGCCAGCAGGGGAGGACTAGCGGGAGTCCACGAGCAGTACGTC.

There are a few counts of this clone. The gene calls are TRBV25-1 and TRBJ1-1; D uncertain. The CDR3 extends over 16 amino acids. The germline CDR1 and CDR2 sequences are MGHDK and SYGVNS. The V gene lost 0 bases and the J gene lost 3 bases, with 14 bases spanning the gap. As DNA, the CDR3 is TGTGCCAGCAGTGAATACCCCTATGGAAGATACACTGAAGCTTTCTTT. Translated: CASSEYPYGRYTEAFF.

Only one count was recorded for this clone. This CDR3 is CASRSLGELFF. The CDR3, as DNA: TGTGCCAGCAGGTCACTTGGGGAGCTGTTTTTT. The chain recombines TRBV6-5 with TRBJ2-2; D unresolved. CDR1 and CDR2 (germline): MNHEY, SVGAGI. The germline V and J ends were trimmed by 6 bases and 8 bases, with 7 bases remaining between them. This CDR3 region has 11 residues.

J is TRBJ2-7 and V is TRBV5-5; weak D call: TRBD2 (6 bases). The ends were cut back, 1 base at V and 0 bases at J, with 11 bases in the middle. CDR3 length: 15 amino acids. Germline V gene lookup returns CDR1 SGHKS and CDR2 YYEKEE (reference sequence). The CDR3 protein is CASSLFAGPSYEQYV. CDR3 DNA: TGTGCCAGCAGCTTGTTTGCGGGGCCCTCCTACGAGCAGTACGTC.

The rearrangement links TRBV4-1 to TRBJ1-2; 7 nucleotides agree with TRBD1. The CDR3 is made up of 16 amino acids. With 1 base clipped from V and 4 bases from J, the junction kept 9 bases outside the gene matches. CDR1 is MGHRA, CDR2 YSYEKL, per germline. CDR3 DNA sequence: TGCGCCAGCAGCCAAGGGATATTGGACAGGAGCTATGGCTACACCTTC. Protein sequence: CASSQGILDRSYGYTF.

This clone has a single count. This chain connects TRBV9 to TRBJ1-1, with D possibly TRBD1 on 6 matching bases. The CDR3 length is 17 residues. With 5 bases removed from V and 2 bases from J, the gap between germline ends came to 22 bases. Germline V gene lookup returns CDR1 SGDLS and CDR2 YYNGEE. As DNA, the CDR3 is TGTGCCAGCAGGTCCGGCCCGGGGGGCGGTGGAAACACTGAAGCTTTCTTT. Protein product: CASRSGPGGGGNTEAFF.

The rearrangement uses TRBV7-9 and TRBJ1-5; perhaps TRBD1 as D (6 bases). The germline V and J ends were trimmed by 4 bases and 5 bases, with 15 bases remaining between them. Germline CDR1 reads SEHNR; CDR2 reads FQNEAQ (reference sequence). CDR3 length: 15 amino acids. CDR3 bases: TGTGCCAGCAGCTCAGGTCAGGGGATTCATCAGCCCCAGCATTTT. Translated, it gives CASSSGQGIHQPQHF.

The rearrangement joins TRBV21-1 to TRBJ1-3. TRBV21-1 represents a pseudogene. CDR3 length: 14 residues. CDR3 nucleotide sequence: TGTGCCAGCAGCAAAGGGAGCTCTGGAAACACCATATATTTT. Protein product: CASSKGSSGNTIYF.

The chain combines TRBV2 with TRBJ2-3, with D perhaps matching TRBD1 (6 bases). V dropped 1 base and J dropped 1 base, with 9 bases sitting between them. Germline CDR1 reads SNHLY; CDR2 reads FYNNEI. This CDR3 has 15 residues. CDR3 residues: CASSEVGARTDTQYF. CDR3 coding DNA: TGTGCCAGCAGTGAAGTGGGGGCCCGCACAGATACGCAGTATTTT.

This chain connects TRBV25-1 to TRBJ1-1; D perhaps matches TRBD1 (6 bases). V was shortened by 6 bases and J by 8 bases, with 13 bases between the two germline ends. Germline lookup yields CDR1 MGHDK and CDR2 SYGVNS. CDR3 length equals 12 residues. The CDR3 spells CASRGGGTEAFF. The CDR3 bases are TGTGCCAGCAGGGGAGGGGGGACCGAAGCTTTCTTT.

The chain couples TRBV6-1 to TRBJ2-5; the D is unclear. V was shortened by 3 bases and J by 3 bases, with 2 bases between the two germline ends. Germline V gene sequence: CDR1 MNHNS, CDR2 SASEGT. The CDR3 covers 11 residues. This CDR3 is CASSDKETQYF. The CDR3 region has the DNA TGTGCCAGCAGTGACAAAGAGACCCAGTACTTC.

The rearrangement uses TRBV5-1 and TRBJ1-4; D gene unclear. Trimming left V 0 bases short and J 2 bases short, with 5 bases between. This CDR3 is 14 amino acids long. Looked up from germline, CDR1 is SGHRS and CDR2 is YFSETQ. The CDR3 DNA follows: TGCGCCAGCAGCTTGGCGTGGACTAATGAAAAACTGTTTTTT. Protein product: CASSLAWTNEKLFF.

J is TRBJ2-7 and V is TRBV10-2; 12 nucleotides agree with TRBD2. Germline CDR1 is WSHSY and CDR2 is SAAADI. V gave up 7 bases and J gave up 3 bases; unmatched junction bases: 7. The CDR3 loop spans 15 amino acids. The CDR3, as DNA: TGCGCCAGCACCTTCCTACTAGCGGGGGGCTACGAGCAGTACTTC. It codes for CASTFLLAGGYEQYF.

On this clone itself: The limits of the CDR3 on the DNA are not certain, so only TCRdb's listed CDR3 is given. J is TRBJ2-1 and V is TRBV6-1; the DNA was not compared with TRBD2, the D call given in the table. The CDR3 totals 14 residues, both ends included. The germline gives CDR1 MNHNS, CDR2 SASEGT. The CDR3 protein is CASSTSGTYNEQFF.

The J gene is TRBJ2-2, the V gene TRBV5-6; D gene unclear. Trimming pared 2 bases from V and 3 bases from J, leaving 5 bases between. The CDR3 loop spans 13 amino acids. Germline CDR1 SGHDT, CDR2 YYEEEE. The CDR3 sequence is CASSLEYTGELFF. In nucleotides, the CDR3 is TGTGCCAGCAGCTTAGAGTACACCGGGGAGCTGTTTTTT. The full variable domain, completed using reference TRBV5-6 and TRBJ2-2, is DAGVTQSPTHLIKTRGQQVTLRCSPKSGHDTVSWYQQALGQGPQFIFQYYEEEERQRGNFPDRFSGHQFPNYSSELNVNALLLGDSALYLCASSLEYTGELFFGEGSRLTVL.

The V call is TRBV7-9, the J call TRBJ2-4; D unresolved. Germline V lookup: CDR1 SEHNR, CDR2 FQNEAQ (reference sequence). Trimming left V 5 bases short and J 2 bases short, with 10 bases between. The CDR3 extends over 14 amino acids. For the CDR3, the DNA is TGTGCCAGCAGCCCCGATATGACCAAAAACATTCAGTACTTC. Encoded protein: CASSPDMTKNIQYF.

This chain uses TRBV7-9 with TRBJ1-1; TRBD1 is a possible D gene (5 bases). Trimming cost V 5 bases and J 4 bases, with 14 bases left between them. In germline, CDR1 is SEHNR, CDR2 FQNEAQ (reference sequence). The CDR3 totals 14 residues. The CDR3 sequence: CASSQQGAGTEAFF. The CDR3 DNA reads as TGTGCCAGCAGCCAGCAGGGTGCAGGCACTGAAGCTTTCTTT.

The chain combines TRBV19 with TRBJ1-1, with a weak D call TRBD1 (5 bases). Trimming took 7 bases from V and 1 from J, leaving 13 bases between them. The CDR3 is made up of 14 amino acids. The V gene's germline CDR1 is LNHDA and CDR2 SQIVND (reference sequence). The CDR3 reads CASTSGTGNTEAFF. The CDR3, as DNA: TGTGCCAGTACCTCCGGGACGGGGAACACTGAAGCTTTCTTT.

The CDR3 DNA reads TGTGCCAGCAGCATCGGGACAGGTGACGGCTACACCTTC. Translating gives CASSIGTGDGYTF. V is TRBV7-2 and J is TRBJ1-2, with 8 bases aligning to TRBD1. J was trimmed by 8 bases and V by 5 bases; bases with no gene match: 7. The CDR3 totals 13 residues. CDR1 SGHTA and CDR2 FQGNSA come from the germline V gene.

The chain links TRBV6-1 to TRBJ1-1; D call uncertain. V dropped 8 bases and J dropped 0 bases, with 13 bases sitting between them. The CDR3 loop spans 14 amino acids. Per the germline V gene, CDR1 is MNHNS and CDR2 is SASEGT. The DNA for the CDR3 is TGTGCCAGCGGATTATGGGGAGTGAACACTGAAGCTTTCTTT. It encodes CASGLWGVNTEAFF.

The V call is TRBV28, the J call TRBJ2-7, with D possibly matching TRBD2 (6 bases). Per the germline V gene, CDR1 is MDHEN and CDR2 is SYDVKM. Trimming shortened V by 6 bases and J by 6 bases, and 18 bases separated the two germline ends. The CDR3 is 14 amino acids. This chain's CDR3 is CASSEGFGTREQYF. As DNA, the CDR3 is TGTGCCAGCAGCGAGGGATTCGGGACTCGCGAGCAGTACTTC. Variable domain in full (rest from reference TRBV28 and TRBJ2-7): DVKVTQSSRYLVKRTGEKVFLECVQDMDHENMFWYRQDPGLGLRLIYFSYDVKMKEKGDIPEGYSVSREKKERFSLILESASTNQTSMYLCASSEGFGTREQYFGPGTRLTVT.